This T cell receptor beta chain was retrieved from a study of post-analysis software for immune sequencing data. Findings and caveats of the study: Five or six TRBV segments appeared more often in patients than in controls, and TRBV5-6, TRBV5-1 and TRBV20-1 were among these.

This CDR3 has 16 residues. V gave up 3 bases and J gave up 0 bases, with 12 bases separating them. Germline CDR1 and CDR2: SGHTA and FQGNSA. This clonotype was detected a few times. Its cognate antigen is unknown. Tagging with unique molecular identifiers was a feature of the TCR beta cDNA libraries. Once about 0.9 to 11 million T cells were used, approximately 470,000 cDNA molecules resulted. From the PCR reads, TCRdb called clonotypes with MiXCR, one entry per CDR3 protein. The table records about 400,000 distinct CDR3 sequences, less than 35% of them present only once. The receptor was isolated from a girl under 18 with multiple sclerosis. Source material: blood. The rearrangement uses TRBV7-2 and TRBJ2-1; D is possibly TRBD2 (5 bases). In DNA form, the CDR3 reads TGTGCCAGCAGCTTGACTCGGGGTAGCTCCTACAATGAGCAGTTCTTC. This gives the protein CASSLTRGSSYNEQFF.